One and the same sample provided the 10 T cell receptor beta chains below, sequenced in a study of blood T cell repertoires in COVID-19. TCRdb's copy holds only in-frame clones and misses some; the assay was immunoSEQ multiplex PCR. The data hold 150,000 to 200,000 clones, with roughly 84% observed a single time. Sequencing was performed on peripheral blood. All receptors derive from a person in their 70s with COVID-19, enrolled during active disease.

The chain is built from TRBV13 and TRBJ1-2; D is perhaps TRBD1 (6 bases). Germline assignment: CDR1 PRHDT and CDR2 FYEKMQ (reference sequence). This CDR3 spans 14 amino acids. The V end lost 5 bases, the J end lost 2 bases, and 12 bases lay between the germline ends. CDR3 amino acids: CASSPRDTNYGYTF. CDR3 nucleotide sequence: TGTGCCAGCAGCCCCCGGGACACGAACTATGGCTACACCTTC.

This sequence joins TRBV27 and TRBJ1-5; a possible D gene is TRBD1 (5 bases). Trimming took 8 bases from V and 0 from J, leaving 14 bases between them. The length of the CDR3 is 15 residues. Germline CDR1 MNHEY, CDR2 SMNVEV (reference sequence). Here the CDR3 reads CASQDSRTSNQPQHF. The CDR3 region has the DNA TGTGCCAGCCAAGACAGCAGAACTAGCAATCAGCCCCAGCATTTT.

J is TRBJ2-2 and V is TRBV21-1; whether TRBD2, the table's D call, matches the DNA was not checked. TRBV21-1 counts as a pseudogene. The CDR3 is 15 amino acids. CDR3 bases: TGTGCCAGTTGGTCGGGGGAGGCGAACACCGGGGAGCTGTTTTTT. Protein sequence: CASWSGEANTGELFF.

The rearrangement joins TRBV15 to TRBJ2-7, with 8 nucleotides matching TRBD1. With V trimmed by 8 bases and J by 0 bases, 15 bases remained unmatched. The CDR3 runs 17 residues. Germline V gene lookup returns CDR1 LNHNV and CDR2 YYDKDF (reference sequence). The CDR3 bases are TGTGCCACCCGTTCGTCCCCGGGACAGGTGACCTCCTACGAGCAGTACTTC. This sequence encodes CATRSSPGQVTSYEQYF.

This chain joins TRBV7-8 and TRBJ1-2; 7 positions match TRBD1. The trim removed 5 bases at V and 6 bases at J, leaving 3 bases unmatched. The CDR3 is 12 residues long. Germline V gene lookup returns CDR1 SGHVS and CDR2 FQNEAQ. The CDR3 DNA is TGTGCCAGCAGCCCGGGGACAGATGGCTACACCTTC. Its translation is CASSPGTDGYTF.

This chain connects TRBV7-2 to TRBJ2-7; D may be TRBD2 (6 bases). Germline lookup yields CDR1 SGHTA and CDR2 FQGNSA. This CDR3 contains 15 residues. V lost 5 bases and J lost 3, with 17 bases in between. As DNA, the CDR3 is TGTGCCAGCAGCCCTGCGGGGCAGCCTAACTACGAGCAGTACTTC. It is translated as CASSPAGQPNYEQYF. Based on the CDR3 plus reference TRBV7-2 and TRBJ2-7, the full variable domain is GAGVSQSPSNKVTEKGKDVELRCDPISGHTALYWYRQSLGQGLEFLIYFQGNSAPDKSGLPSDRFSAERTGGSVSTLTIQRTQQEDSAVYLCASSPAGQPNYEQYFGPGTRLTVT.

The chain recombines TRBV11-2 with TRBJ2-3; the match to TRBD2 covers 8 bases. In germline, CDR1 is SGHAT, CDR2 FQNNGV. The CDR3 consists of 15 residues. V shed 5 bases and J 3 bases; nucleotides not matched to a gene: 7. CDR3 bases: TGTGCCAGCAGCGACCGGGGGGGGTGGACAGATACGCAGTATTTT. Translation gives CASSDRGGWTDTQYF.

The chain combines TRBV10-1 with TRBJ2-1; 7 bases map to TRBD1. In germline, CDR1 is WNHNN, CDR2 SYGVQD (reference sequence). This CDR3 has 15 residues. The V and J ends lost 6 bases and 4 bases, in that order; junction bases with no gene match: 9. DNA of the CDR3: TGCGCCAGCAGGACCGGGACAGACAATTACAATGAGCAGTTCTTC. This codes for CASRTGTDNYNEQFF.

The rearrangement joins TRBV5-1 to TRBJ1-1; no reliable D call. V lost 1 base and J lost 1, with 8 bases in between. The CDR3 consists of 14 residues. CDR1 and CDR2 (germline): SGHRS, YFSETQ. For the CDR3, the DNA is TGCGCCAGCAGCTTGTCCGCGGCGAACACTGAAGCTTTCTTT. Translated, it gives CASSLSAANTEAFF.

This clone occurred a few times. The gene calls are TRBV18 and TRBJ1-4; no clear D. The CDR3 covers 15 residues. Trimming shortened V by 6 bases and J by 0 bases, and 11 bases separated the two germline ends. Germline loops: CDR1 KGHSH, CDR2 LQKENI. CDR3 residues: CASSRNIATNEKLFF. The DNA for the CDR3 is TGTGCCAGCTCCCGAAACATTGCAACTAATGAAAAACTGTTTTTT.